A single sample is the source of the 27 T cell receptor beta chains below, sequenced in a study of OX40 agonist ivuxolimab in advanced cancers. The assay was immunoSEQ multiplex PCR, and TCRdb's table has in-frame clones only and misses some. The table shows 100,000 or so clones, with 85% to 90% occurring only once. The sequencing used CD4+ or CD8+ T cells sorted from blood, collected in a trial of the OX40 agonist ivuxolimab. The source is an adult with an advanced solid tumor such as melanoma, head and neck, liver or kidney cancer.

Remarks on this clone: Other nucleotide sequences from this sample produce the same CDR3. The rearrangement links TRBV6-5 to TRBJ1-5; no reliable D call. There are 15 residues in the CDR3. The ends were cut back, 0 bases at V and 1 base at J, with 7 bases in the middle. Germline V gene lookup returns CDR1 MNHEY and CDR2 SVGAGI. CDR3 sequence reads: CASSYSGGSNQPQHF. The CDR3 bases are TGTGCCAGCAGTTACTCAGGTGGGAGCAATCAGCCCCAGCATTTT.

The rearrangement links TRBV27 to TRBJ1-2, with D possibly matching TRBD1 (6 bases). Trimming left V 4 bases short and J 2 bases short, with 8 bases between. The CDR3 is made up of 13 amino acids. In germline, CDR1 is MNHEY, CDR2 SMNVEV (reference sequence). The CDR3 coding sequence is TGTGCCAGCAGTTCGGGGACAAACTATGGCTACACCTTC. Its protein product is CASSSGTNYGYTF.

The V call is TRBV21-1, the J call TRBJ2-3; TRBD1 was called by the table and not checked on the DNA. TRBV21-1 has pseudogene status. The CDR3 has 15 amino acids. The DNA of the CDR3 is TGTGCCAGCAGCAAAGGAAGACAGGGCCATGATACGCAGTATTTT. This gives the protein CASSKGRQGHDTQYF.

This chain joins TRBV19 and TRBJ1-2, with D uncertain. Trimming took off 5 bases at V and 6 bases at J, with 4 bases between the two ends. CDR3 length: 10 amino acids. CDR1 and CDR2 (germline): LNHDA, SQIVND (reference sequence). CDR3 bases: TGTGCCAGTAGTGCGAATGGCTACACCTTC. Its translation: CASSANGYTF. The variable domain in full, completed from reference TRBV19 and TRBJ1-2, reads DGGITQSPKYLFRKEGQNVTLSCEQNLNHDAMYWYRQDPGQGLRLIYYSQIVNDFQKGDIAEGYSVSREKKESFPLTVTSAQKNPTAFYLCASSANGYTFGSGTRLTVV.

The chain combines TRBV30 with TRBJ1-4, with 7 nucleotides matching TRBD1. The CDR3 has 12 amino acids. The V gene end was trimmed by 7 bases and the J gene end by 7 bases; junction bases not matched to a gene: 6. Germline V lookup: CDR1 GTSNPN, CDR2 SVGIG (reference sequence). The CDR3 is CASGGVGEKLFF. The CDR3 nucleotides read TGTGCCTCAGGGGGGGTCGGTGAAAAACTGTTTTTT.

The chain recombines TRBV6-1 with TRBJ1-2; D not certain. V shed 8 bases and J shed 4 bases, with 5 bases lying between them. CDR3 length: 10 residues. From germline, CDR1 is MNHNS and CDR2 SASEGT. CDR3 coding DNA: TGTGCCAGCCTACTCTATGGCTACACCTTC. Amino acid sequence: CASLLYGYTF.

This chain links TRBV5-5 with TRBJ2-2, with TRBD2 matching 7 bases. This CDR3 comprises 14 residues. The V gene's germline CDR1 is SGHKS and CDR2 YYEKEE (reference sequence). V dropped 4 bases and J dropped 7; count of bases not matched to a gene: 7. The CDR3 bases are TGTGCCAGCAGCCGAACGGGGGGAGGCGGGGAGCTGTTTTTT. Translated: CASSRTGGGGELFF.

The chain uses TRBV7-8 and TRBJ2-7, with D possibly TRBD2 on 5 matching bases. V lost 5 bases and J lost 2, with 16 bases in between. CDR3 size: 15 residues. Germline values: CDR1 SGHVS, CDR2 FQNEAQ. The CDR3 spells CASSEKRAGAYEQYF. The CDR3, as DNA: TGTGCCAGCAGCGAGAAGAGGGCAGGAGCCTACGAGCAGTACTTC.

This sequence joins TRBV11-3 and TRBJ2-7; D might be TRBD2 (5 bases). With 0 bases removed from V and 9 bases from J, the gap between germline ends came to 12 bases. This CDR3 region has 13 residues. Germline-derived CDR1 and CDR2 are SGHNT and YENEEA. CDR3 sequence reads: CASSLELGAWQYF. The CDR3 coding sequence is TGTGCCAGCAGCTTAGAGCTGGGAGCTTGGCAGTACTTC.

The chain has TRBV10-1 and TRBJ2-3; D is undetermined. Per the germline V gene, CDR1 is WNHNN and CDR2 is SYGVQD (reference sequence). Trimming took 6 bases from V and 0 from J, leaving 4 bases between them. This CDR3 spans 12 amino acids. CDR3 sequence: CASSGSTDTQYF. The CDR3 bases are TGCGCCAGCAGCGGCAGCACAGATACGCAGTATTTT.

This clone was found once. The chain uses TRBV11-2 and TRBJ2-1, with D perhaps matching TRBD1 or TRBD2 (5 bases each). This CDR3 region has 12 residues. The germline V and J ends were trimmed by 2 bases and 8 bases, with 7 bases remaining between them. Germline lookup yields CDR1 SGHAT and CDR2 FQNNGV. The CDR3 region is CASSLRGDEQFF. The CDR3 DNA follows: TGTGCCAGCAGCTTACGAGGGGATGAGCAGTTCTTC.

This clone was seen a few times. The chain combines TRBV7-9 with TRBJ1-6, with 7 bases aligning to TRBD1. V trimming: 6 bases; J trimming: 6 bases; junction bases outside the gene matches: 5. This CDR3 spans 14 amino acids. The V gene's germline CDR1 is SEHNR and CDR2 FQNEAQ (reference sequence). CDR3 residues: CASRLTGINSPLHF. CDR3 nucleotide sequence: TGTGCCAGCAGATTGACAGGGATTAATTCACCCCTCCACTTT.

The V and J genes are TRBV15 and TRBJ2-1; TRBD2 matches at 12 bases. This CDR3 is 16 amino acids long. V lost 5 bases to trimming and J lost 3 bases; unmatched junction nucleotides: 5. CDR1 is LNHNV and CDR2 is YYDKDF in the germline V gene (reference sequence). The CDR3 sequence: CATSPRTSGDYNEQFF. CDR3 in DNA: TGTGCCACCAGCCCCCGGACTAGCGGGGACTACAATGAGCAGTTCTTC.

This rearrangement joins TRBV6-5 to TRBJ1-5; D gene ambiguous. The CDR3 sequence is 14 residues long. V shed 5 bases and J shed 5 bases, with 13 bases lying between them. CDR1 is MNHEY and CDR2 is SVGAGI in the germline V gene. CDR3 region: CASSPRMEDQPQHF. In DNA form, the CDR3 reads TGTGCCAGCAGTCCCCGGATGGAAGATCAGCCCCAGCATTTT.

This chain links TRBV5-1 with TRBJ1-1; 7 bases are a match to TRBD1. This CDR3 is built from 15 residues. Germline V gene lookup returns CDR1 SGHRS and CDR2 YFSETQ. The trim removed 3 bases at V and 5 bases at J, leaving 10 bases unmatched. The CDR3 is CASSWGQRAETEAFF. The DNA for the CDR3 is TGCGCCAGCAGCTGGGGACAGAGGGCGGAGACTGAAGCTTTCTTT.

V gene TRBV18 combines with J gene TRBJ2-5; D is ambiguous. V lost 6 bases and J lost 2, with 7 bases in between. This CDR3 spans 12 amino acids. The V gene's germline CDR1 is KGHSH and CDR2 LQKENI. The CDR3, as DNA: TGTGCCAGCTCCGCGCAGCAAGAGACCCAGTACTTC. Translating it yields CASSAQQETQYF.

The chain uses TRBV25-1 and TRBJ1-4, with 9 bases aligning to TRBD1. From germline, CDR1 is MGHDK and CDR2 SYGVNS. This CDR3 comprises 16 residues. Losses at the gene ends were 8 bases for V and 7 bases for J; bases not matched to a gene: 14. In DNA form, the CDR3 reads TGTGCCAGCCCCCGGACAGGGGCTGGCTCCGGTGAAAAACTGTTTTTT. It translates to CASPRTGAGSGEKLFF.

The J gene is TRBJ1-5, the V gene TRBV6-1, with 7 bases matching TRBD1. Germline lookup yields CDR1 MNHNS and CDR2 SASEGT. CDR3 size: 15 residues. Losses at the gene ends were 3 bases for V and 5 bases for J; bases not matched to a gene: 7. The CDR3 sequence is CASSEGDRDDQPQHF. For the CDR3, the DNA is TGTGCCAGCAGTGAGGGAGACAGGGACGATCAGCCCCAGCATTTT.

The chain uses TRBV19 and TRBJ1-2, with 8 positions matching TRBD1. This CDR3 has 15 amino acids. Per germline, CDR1 LNHDA and CDR2 SQIVND (reference sequence). V gave up 5 bases and J gave up 4 bases; unmatched junction bases: 9. For the CDR3, the DNA is TGTGCCAGTAGTCCAAAGATCGACAGGGGCTATGGCTACACCTTC. It specifies CASSPKIDRGYGYTF.

The chain combines TRBV9 with TRBJ1-2, with TRBD1 matching over 9 bases. The CDR3 consists of 17 residues. CDR1 and CDR2 (germline): SGDLS, YYNGEE. V was clipped by 3 bases and J by 8 bases; unmatched bases: 17. In DNA form, the CDR3 reads TGTGCCAGCAGCGCCGAGGTGACGAAGGGACAGGGAGGCGGCTACACCTTC. Its protein product is CASSAEVTKGQGGGYTF.

This clone appeared once. The CDR3 loop reads CASSLSWTGGKETQYF. The CDR3 DNA reads as TGTGCCAGCAGCTTGAGTTGGACAGGGGGGAAAGAGACCCAGTACTTC. J is TRBJ2-5 and V is TRBV5-4, with 10 bases aligning to TRBD1. The J segment lost 3 bases and the V segment lost 1 base, leaving 6 bases of the junction unmatched. The germline CDR1 and CDR2 sequences are SGHNT and YYREEE (reference sequence). The CDR3 has 16 residues.

The gene calls are TRBV6-6 and TRBJ1-2; possibly TRBD1 for D (6 bases). Trimming pared 2 bases from V and 2 bases from J, leaving 9 bases between. The length of the CDR3 is 14 residues. Germline V lookup: CDR1 MNHNY, CDR2 SVGAGI (reference sequence). The CDR3 loop is CASSYGGGNYGYTF. CDR3 in DNA: TGTGCCAGCAGTTACGGGGGCGGCAACTATGGCTACACCTTC.

The rearrangement uses TRBV6-6 and TRBJ1-1; unclear D gene. This CDR3 comprises 15 residues. Germline V gene sequence: CDR1 MNHNY, CDR2 SVGAGI (reference sequence). Trimming stripped 2 bases from V and 1 base from J, with 11 bases between. Here the CDR3 reads CASSYGSYSNTEAFF. CDR3 bases: TGTGCCAGCAGTTACGGCAGTTACTCGAACACTGAAGCTTTCTTT.

About this clone: The sample contains more than one DNA sequence encoding this CDR3. The rearrangement uses TRBV29-1 and TRBJ1-5; 9 bases fit TRBD1. The CDR3 is 14 amino acids. CDR1 SQVTM and CDR2 ANQGSEA come from the germline V gene. After removal of 4 bases from V and 2 bases from J, the junction contained 3 bases not matched to a gene. CDR3 DNA sequence: TGCAGCGTTGCCACAGGGGGCGGCAATCAGCCCCAGCATTTT. Protein sequence: CSVATGGGNQPQHF. The complete variable domain, with remaining parts taken from reference TRBV29-1 and TRBJ1-5, reads SAVISQKPSRDICQRGTSLTIQCQVDSQVTMMFWYRQQPGQSLTLIATANQGSEATYESGFVIDKFPISRPNLTFSTLTVSNMSPEDSSIYLCSVATGGGNQPQHFGDGTRLSIL.

This clone was seen only a few times. The J gene is TRBJ1-4, the V gene TRBV6-1; weak D call: TRBD1 (5 bases). The CDR3 is 13 amino acids. Germline V lookup: CDR1 MNHNS, CDR2 SASEGT. V was pared by 6 bases and J by 6 bases, with 11 bases between. The CDR3 DNA sequence: TGTGCCAGCAGGGAGCAGGGCTATGAAAAACTGTTTTTT. Translated: CASREQGYEKLFF.

V gene TRBV6-1 combines with J gene TRBJ1-1; D not resolved. Germline loops: CDR1 MNHNS, CDR2 SASEGT. This CDR3 comprises 13 residues. Trimming left V 5 bases short and J 3 bases short, with 10 bases between. Written as DNA, the CDR3 is TGTGCCAGCAGTCACCGGGAGGACACTGAAGCTTTCTTT. This codes for CASSHREDTEAFF.

This clone was counted only a few times. V usage is TRBV7-2 and J usage is TRBJ2-1; TRBD2 matches at 12 bases. The V and J ends lost 6 bases and 7 bases, in that order; junction bases with no gene match: 4. In germline, CDR1 is SGHTA, CDR2 FQGNSA. This CDR3 has 14 residues. CDR3 residues: CASRLAGGMNEQFF. CDR3 nucleotides: TGTGCCAGCAGACTAGCGGGGGGTATGAATGAGCAGTTCTTC.